This T cell receptor beta chain was recovered during a study of blood T cell repertoires in COVID-19. Study in general: Spain, Italy and the United States supplied samples that represented acute and convalescent COVID-19. T cells, B-cell-depleted T cells, or PBMCs supplied cDNA or gDNA.

Germline V lookup: CDR1 SGHTS, CDR2 YDEGEE. Trimming cost V 2 bases and J 4 bases, with 6 bases left between them. This CDR3 is 12 amino acids long. Per the authors' pipeline: Nucleated cell counts were estimated from reference gene primer amplification. TCRdb's copy holds only in-frame clones and misses some; the assay was immunoSEQ multiplex PCR. V and J calls plus clone size are reproduced from that table; the DNA served to infer D and trimming. The table lists roughly 230,000 clones, approximately 85% of them singletons. The rearrangement uses TRBV5-8 and TRBJ1-2; D call uncertain. Sequencing used peripheral blood. The sequence was collected from a man aged 50 to 60 with COVID-19, enrolled during active disease. The CDR3: CASSLDIYGYTF. CDR3 sequence (DNA): TGTGCCAGCAGCTTAGACATCTATGGCTACACCTTC.